This is a list of T cell receptor beta chains from one sample in a study of cytomegalovirus exposure and HLA in healthy donors. The method was immunoSEQ multiplex PCR; TCRdb's version includes in-frame clones alone and lacks a portion of them. Here the sample spans some 120,000 clones, 70% to 85% being singletons. Specimen: PBMCs. These receptors all come from a woman between 45 and 65 years old in good health and CMV-seronegative. Each CDR3 is given with its conserved first and last residue.

j_call: TRBJ2-1
v_call: TRBV4-2
cdr3_aa: CASSQEAGQGSYNEQFF

j_call: TRBJ2-1
v_call: TRBV30
cdr3_aa: CASSRGNHNEQFF

j_call: TRBJ1-2
v_call: TRBV5-4
cdr3_aa: CASSTPRQGANYGYTF

j_call: TRBJ2-2
v_call: TRBV7-9
cdr3_aa: CASSPQGAGELFF

j_call: TRBJ1-4
v_call: TRBV29-1
cdr3_aa: CSVRGGGNNEKLFF

j_call: TRBJ2-3
v_call: TRBV7-3
cdr3_aa: CASSGAGVETDTQYF

j_call: TRBJ1-2
v_call: TRBV30
cdr3_aa: CAWGTGENYGYTF

j_call: TRBJ2-3
v_call: TRBV6-1
cdr3_aa: CASSEFRTTSTDTQYF

j_call: TRBJ2-7
v_call: TRBV7-8
cdr3_aa: CASKLKQAYEQYF

j_call: TRBJ1-5
v_call: TRBV27
cdr3_aa: CASPCCPPGQGSNQPQHF

j_call: TRBJ1-3
v_call: TRBV25-1
cdr3_aa: CASSATGNTIYF

j_call: TRBJ2-3
v_call: TRBV7-2
cdr3_aa: CASSLNWIAGDTQYF

j_call: TRBJ2-7
v_call: TRBV6-6
cdr3_aa: CASSYSFGGYEQYF

j_call: TRBJ1-5
v_call: TRBV28
cdr3_aa: CASRPDRGGQPQHF

j_call: TRBJ2-1
v_call: TRBV30
cdr3_aa: CAWSDVAGGFYNEQFF

j_call: TRBJ2-1
v_call: TRBV18
cdr3_aa: CASSANSAGAAYNEQFF

j_call: TRBJ2-7
v_call: TRBV6-1
cdr3_aa: CASSGRQGGNEQYF

j_call: TRBJ1-1
v_call: TRBV7-2
cdr3_aa: CASSLAMARGPEAFF

j_call: TRBJ1-6
v_call: TRBV18
cdr3_aa: CASSPQDIAGGPLHF

j_call: TRBJ2-2
v_call: TRBV5-1
cdr3_aa: CASSYSSPGGNTGELFF

j_call: TRBJ1-1
v_call: TRBV5-6
cdr3_aa: CASSLFRNTEAFF

j_call: TRBJ2-7
v_call: TRBV28
cdr3_aa: CASPYPRTSASYEQYF

j_call: TRBJ1-1
v_call: TRBV4-2
cdr3_aa: CASSQDRSPEAFF

j_call: TRBJ2-2
v_call: TRBV18
cdr3_aa: CASSSGLAGGRTGELFF

j_call: TRBJ2-5
v_call: TRBV19
cdr3_aa: CASSKRPGQGRETQYF

j_call: TRBJ1-1
v_call: TRBV28
cdr3_aa: CASRRQGNTEAFF

j_call: TRBJ2-7
v_call: TRBV7-2
cdr3_aa: CASSLGAGRAGYEQYF

j_call: TRBJ2-4
v_call: TRBV10-3
cdr3_aa: CAISESIGGVQYF

j_call: TRBJ2-3
v_call: TRBV9
cdr3_aa: CASSSGTDTQYF

j_call: TRBJ1-5
v_call: TRBV7-2
cdr3_aa: CASSRTDQPQHF

j_call: TRBJ2-7
v_call: TRBV5-6
cdr3_aa: CASSSYRDRGSYEQYF

j_call: TRBJ2-5
v_call: TRBV10-3
cdr3_aa: CAISESGRETQYF

j_call: TRBJ2-7
v_call: TRBV14
cdr3_aa: CASSRTGTGNYEQYF

j_call: TRBJ2-1
v_call: TRBV19
cdr3_aa: CASSIGTGDPTYNEQFF

j_call: TRBJ2-5
v_call: TRBV11-3
cdr3_aa: CASSLDSIGTEQETQYF

j_call: TRBJ2-2
v_call: TRBV27
cdr3_aa: CASSFYGLAGGNTGELFF

j_call: TRBJ2-5
v_call: TRBV28
cdr3_aa: CASSLGGTGLETQYF